This TCR beta chain was retrieved from a study of blood T cell repertoires in COVID-19. Study as a whole: COVID-19 samples from acute and convalescent phases originated in the United States, Italy and Spain. Sample material is recorded as cDNA or gDNA derived from T cells, B-cell-depleted T cells, or PBMCs.

The CDR3 consists of 15 residues. V was pared by 5 bases and J by 0 bases, with 11 bases between. From germline, CDR1 is SGHTA and CDR2 FQGNSA. Sequenced by immunoSEQ multiplex PCR; TCRdb stores in-frame clones only, minus some. The sample contains around 86,000 clones, roughly 84% of which appear only once. This receptor was taken from a woman over 75 with acute or convalescent COVID-19. Material: peripheral blood. The chain uses TRBV7-2 and TRBJ1-5; tentatively, D is TRBD1 (6 bases). The CDR3 DNA sequence: TGTGCCAGCAGCCGGACAGTTAGTAGCAATCAGCCCCAGCATTTT. As protein: CASSRTVSSNQPQHF.